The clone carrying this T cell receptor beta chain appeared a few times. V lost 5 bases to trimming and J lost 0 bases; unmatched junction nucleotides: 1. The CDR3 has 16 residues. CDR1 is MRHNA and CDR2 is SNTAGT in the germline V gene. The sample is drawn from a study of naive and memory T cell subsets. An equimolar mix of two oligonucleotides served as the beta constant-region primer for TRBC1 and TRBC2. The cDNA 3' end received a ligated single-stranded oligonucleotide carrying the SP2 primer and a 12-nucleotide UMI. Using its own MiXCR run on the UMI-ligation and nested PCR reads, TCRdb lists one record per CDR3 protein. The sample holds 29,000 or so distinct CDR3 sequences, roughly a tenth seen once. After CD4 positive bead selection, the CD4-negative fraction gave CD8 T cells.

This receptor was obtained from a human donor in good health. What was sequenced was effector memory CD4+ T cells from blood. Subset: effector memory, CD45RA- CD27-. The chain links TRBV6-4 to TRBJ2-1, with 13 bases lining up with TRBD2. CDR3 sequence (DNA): TGTGCCAGCAGTCGGACTAGCGGGAGCTCCTACAATGAGCAGTTCTTC. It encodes CASSRTSGSSYNEQFF.